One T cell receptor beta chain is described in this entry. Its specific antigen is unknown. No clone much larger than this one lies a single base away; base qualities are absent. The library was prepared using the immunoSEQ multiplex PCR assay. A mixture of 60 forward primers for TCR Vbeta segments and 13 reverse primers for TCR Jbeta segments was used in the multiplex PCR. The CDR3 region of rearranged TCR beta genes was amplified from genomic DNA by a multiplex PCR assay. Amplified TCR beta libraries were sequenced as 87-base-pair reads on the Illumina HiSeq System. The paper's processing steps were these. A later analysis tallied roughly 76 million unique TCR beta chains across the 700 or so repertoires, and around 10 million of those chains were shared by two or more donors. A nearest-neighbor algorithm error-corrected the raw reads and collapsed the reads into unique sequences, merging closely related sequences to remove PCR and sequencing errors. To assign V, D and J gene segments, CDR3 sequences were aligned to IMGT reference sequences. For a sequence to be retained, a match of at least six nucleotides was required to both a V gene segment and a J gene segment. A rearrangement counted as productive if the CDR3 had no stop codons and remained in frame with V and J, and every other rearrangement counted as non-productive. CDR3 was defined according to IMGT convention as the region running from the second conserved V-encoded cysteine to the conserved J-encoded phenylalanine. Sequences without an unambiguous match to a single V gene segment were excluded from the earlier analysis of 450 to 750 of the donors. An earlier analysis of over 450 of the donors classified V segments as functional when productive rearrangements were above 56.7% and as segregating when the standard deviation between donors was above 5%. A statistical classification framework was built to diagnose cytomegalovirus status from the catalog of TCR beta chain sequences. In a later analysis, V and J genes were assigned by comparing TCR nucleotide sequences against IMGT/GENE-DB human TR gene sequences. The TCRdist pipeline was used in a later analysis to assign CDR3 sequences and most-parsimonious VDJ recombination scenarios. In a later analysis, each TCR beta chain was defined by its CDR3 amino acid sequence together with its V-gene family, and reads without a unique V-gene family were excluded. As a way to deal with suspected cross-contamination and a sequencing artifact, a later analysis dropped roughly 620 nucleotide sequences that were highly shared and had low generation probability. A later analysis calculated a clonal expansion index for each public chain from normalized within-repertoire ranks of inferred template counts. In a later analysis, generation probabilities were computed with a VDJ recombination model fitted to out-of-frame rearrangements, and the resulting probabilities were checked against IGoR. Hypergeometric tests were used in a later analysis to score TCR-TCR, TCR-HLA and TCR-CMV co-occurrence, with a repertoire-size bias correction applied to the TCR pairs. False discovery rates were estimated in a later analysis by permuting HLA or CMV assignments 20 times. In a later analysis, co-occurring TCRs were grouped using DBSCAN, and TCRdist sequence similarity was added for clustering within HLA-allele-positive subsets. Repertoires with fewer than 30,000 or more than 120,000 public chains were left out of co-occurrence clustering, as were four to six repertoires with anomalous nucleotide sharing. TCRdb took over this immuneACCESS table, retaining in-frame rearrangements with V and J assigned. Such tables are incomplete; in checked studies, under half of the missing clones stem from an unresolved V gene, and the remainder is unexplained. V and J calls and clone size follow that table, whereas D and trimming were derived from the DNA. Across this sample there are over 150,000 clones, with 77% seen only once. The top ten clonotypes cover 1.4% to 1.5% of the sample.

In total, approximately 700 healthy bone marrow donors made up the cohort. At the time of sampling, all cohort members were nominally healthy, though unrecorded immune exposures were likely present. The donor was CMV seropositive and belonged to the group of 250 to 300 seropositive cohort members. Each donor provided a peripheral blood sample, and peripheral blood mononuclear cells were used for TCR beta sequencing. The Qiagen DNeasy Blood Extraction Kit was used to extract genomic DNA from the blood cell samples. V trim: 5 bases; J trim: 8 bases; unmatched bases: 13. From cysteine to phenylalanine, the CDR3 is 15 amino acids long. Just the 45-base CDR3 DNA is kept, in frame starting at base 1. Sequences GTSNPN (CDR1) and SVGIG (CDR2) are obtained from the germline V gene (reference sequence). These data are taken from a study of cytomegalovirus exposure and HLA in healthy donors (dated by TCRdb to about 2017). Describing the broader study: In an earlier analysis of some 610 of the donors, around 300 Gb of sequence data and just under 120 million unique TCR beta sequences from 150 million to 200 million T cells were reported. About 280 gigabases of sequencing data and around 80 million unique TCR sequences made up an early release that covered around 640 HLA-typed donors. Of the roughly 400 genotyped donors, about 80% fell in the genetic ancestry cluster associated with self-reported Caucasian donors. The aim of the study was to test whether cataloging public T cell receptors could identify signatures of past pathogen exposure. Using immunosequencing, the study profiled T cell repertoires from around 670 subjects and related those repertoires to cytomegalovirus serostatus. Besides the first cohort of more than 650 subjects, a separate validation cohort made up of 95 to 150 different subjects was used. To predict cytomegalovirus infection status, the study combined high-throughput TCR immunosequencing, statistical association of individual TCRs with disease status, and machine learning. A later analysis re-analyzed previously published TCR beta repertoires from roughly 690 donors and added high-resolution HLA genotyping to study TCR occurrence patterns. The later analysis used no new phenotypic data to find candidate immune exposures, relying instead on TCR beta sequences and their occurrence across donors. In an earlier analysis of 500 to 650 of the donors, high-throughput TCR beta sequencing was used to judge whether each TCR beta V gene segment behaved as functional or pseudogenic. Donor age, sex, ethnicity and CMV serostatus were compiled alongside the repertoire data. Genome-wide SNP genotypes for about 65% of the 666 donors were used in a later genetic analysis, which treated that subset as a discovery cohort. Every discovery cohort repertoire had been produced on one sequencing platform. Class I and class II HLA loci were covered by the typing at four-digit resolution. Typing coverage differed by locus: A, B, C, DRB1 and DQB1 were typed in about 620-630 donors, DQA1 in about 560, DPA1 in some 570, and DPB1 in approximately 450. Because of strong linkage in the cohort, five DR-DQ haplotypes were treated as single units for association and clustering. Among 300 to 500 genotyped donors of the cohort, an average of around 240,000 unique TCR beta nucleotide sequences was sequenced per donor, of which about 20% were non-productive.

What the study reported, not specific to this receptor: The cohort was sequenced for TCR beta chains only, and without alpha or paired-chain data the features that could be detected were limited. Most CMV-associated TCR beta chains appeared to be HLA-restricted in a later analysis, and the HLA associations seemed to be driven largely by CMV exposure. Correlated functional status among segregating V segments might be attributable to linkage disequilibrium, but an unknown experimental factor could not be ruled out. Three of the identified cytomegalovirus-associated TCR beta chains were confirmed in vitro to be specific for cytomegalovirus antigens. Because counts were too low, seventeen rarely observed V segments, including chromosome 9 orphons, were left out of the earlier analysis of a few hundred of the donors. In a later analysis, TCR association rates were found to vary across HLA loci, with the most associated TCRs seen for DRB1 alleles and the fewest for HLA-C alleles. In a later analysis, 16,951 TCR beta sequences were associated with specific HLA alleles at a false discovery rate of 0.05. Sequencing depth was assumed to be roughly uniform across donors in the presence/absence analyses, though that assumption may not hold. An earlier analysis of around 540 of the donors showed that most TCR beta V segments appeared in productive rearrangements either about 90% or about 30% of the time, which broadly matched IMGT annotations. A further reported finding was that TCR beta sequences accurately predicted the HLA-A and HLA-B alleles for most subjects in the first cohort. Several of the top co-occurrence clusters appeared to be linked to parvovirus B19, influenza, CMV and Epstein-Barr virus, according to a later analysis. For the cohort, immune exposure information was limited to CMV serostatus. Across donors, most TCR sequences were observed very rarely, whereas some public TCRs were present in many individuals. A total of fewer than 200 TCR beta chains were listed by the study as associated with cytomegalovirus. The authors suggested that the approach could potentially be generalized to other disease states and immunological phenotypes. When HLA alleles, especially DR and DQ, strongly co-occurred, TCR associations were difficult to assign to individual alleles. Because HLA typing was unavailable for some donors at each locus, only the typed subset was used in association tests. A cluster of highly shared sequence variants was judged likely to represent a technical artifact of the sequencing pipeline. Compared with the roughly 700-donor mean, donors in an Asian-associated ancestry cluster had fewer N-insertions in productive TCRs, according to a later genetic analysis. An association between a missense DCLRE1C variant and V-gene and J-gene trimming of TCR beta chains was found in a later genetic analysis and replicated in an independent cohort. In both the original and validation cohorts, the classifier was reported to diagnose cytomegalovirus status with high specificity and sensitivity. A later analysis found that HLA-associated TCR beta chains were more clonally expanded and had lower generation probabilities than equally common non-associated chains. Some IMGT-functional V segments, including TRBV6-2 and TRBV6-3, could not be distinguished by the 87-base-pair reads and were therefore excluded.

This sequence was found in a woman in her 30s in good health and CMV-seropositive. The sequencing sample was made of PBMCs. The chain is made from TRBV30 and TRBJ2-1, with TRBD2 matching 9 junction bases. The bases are TGTGCCTGGGTGCGGGGGGGCCCGAGGAGGGATGAGCAGTTCTTC. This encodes CAWVRGGPRRDEQFF.